This entry is about one T cell receptor beta chain. This clonotype has just a few counts. Its antigen remains undetermined. Per-nucleotide qualities are absent, and no much larger clonotype sits a single base away. The data originate from a study of Graves' ophthalmopathy and Graves' hyperthyroidism (dated by TCRdb to the late 2010s). About the full investigation: Peripheral blood samples were taken at the time of initial diagnosis, before any treatment was given. After sampling, hyperthyroidism patients received methimazole starting at 30 mg daily, and ophthalmopathy patients received high-dose intravenous methylprednisolone. In total, 135 blood samples were TCR-sequenced: 43 ophthalmopathy, some 75 hyperthyroidism and about 17 hyperthyroidism-to-ophthalmopathy patients. To tell Graves' ophthalmopathy apart from Graves' hyperthyroidism, and to predict which patients would progress to ophthalmopathy, the study relied on TCR beta repertoire signatures. A discovery set of more than 90 patients (roughly 43 ophthalmopathy, some 58 stable hyperthyroidism) was enrolled to explore V-J signatures distinguishing ophthalmopathy from hyperthyroidism. T-cell repertoires of thyroid tissue and blood were compared in 5 or 6 hyperthyroidism patients. An independent validation cohort comprised fewer than 20 hyperthyroidism patients and over 15 patients who later progressed from hyperthyroidism to ophthalmopathy. Broader findings and caveats from the paper: In validation, the model predicted ophthalmopathy progression with 70.59% sensitivity and roughly 72% specificity; 12 predicted patients were CT-confirmed with GO in a median of about 6.1 months. No statistical method was used to predetermine the sample size, and group allocation was not hidden from the investigators. Ophthalmopathy was separated from stable hyperthyroidism by the 13-signature model with just under 90% sensitivity and around 81% specificity in cross-validation and with 80%/75% in the test set. Most of the expanded thyroid clonotypes with a frequency above 0.001 were also detected in blood, and it was suggested that the thyroid immune response may be reflected by blood repertoires.

For repertoire sequencing, the TCR beta CDR3 regions were amplified from RNA transcripts. The first round of RT-PCR was done with HTBI primers and the Qiagen OneStep RT-PCR kit, and was followed by a second round of multiplex PCR, then size selection and purification. Libraries were sequenced on an Illumina HiSeq2000 using paired-end 100 bp reads. Regarding the original processing steps: Reads were processed with SOAPnuke, discarding reads with adapters, uncalled bases, mean Phred below 15, or no exact constant-primer or identifier match. COPE v1.2.5 was used to merge the high-quality paired reads. Each unique nucleotide sequence was defined as a clonotype, and clonotypes were aligned to IMGT TRB V, D and J references with MiTCR v1.1. The analysis was limited to V-J combinations with a frequency above 0.0001, which together covered 99% to 99.2% of repertoires. For each V-J combination, a TCR clonal expansion and chaos score was defined as F50 clonal expansion divided by the chaos observed in the TCRdist matrix. Welch's t-statistics and random forest were used to narrow the features down to 13 V-J combinations, which were then fed into a naive Bayes classifier. The Morisita-Horn index was used to measure how similar the thyroid and blood repertoires were. TCRdb itself trimmed the public reads at Q25 with fastp, ran MiXCR and retained productive beta chains. Entries that share a CDR3 protein sequence are merged under the most common genes and DNA. The V and J calls here are based on TCRdb, not the publication. The sample contains 500,000 to 800,000 distinct CDR3 sequences, under 50% of them found a single time. More than 2.5% of the sample is taken by the ten largest.

Ophthalmopathy patients were characterized by moderately to severely active disease, a Clinical Activity Score of at least 3, a NOSPECS grade of at least 4, and a disease duration under 3 months. Patients with other autoimmune diseases, uncontrolled infections, pregnancy or lactation were excluded. Clinical symptoms, serum thyroxine, TRAb, thyroid ultrasound and orbital computed tomography formed the basis of the diagnosis. Ficoll-Paque density gradient centrifugation was used to isolate PBMCs from 8 to 10 ml of fresh peripheral blood. Total RNA was extracted using Trizol reagent, and RNA quality was checked on an Agilent 2100 Bioanalyzer. Including cysteine and phenylalanine, the CDR3 has 17 amino acids. Only the CDR3 region is kept as DNA, spanning 51 bases read in frame from base 1. Sequences SGHDN (CDR1) and FVKESK (CDR2) are obtained from the germline V gene. V is pruned by 2 bases and J by 5 bases, leaving 10 bases of the junction without a gene match.

The V and J genes are TRBV14 and TRBJ1-2; a stretch of 11 junction bases matches TRBD1. Sequenced material: peripheral blood. The receptor was isolated from an adult man with Graves' ophthalmopathy. The base sequence is TGTGCCAGCAGCCAAAGCCCGGGACAGGGGGTGCCTTATGGCTACACCTTC. Its translation is CASSQSPGQGVPYGYTF.